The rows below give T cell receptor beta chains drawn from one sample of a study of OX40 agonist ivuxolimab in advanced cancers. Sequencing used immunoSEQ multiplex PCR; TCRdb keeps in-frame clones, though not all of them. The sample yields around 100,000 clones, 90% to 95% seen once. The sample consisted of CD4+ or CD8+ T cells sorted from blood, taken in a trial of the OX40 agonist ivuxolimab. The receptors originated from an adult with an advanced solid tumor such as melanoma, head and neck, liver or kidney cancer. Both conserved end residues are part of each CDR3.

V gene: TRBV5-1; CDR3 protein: CASSLGTGGLNYGYTF
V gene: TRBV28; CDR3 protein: CASSGSGSRDEQYF
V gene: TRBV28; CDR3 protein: CASSTPGRGVSEQYF
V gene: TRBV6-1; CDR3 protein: CASSDFGQGNQPQHF
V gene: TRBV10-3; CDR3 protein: CAISENIWEQYF
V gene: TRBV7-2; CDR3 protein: CASSPGQGIYEQYF
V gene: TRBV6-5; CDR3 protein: CASSYNSGANVLTF
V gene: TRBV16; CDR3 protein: CASCPVGTSGRAVSGELFF
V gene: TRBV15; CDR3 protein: CATSRDIGLLGNTIYF
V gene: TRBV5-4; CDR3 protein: CASSLNGGAKNIQYF
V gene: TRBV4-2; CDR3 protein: CASSQAGQGSYEQYF
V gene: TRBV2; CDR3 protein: CASSQGLAKNIQYF
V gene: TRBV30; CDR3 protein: CAWSPVGGPRETQYF
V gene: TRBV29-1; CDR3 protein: CSVEVVGNEQFF
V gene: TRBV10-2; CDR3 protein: CASSESNSGRGYGYTF
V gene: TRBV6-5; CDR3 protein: CASSRQVNQPQHF
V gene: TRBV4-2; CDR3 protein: CASSPRDSNTGELFF
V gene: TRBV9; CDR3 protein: CASSSGTGGADTQYF
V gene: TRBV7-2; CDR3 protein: CASSSGTGGSGELFF
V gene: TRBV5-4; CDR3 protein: CASSSGQGPRRDTEAFF
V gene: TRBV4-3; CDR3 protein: CASSQDRGGYEQFF
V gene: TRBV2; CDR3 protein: CASSNEGVQYF
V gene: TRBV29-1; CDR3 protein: CSVVTSGGMEQYF
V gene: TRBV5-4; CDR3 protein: CASSFDRESTGELFF
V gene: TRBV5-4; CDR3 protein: CASSPDGGVYEQYF
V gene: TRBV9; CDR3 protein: CASSRGLHQETQYF
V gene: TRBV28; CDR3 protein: CASRRGPNSNQPQHF
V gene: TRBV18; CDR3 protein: CASSPPRLQSSTDTQYF
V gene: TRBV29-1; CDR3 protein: CSVHQGAGQETQYF
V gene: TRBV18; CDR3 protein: CASSPGGRGEYNEQFF
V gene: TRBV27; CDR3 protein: CASTLGDSYEQYF
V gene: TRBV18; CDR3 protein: CASSPGTGGAYEQYF
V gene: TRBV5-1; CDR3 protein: CASSLPGSTDTQYF
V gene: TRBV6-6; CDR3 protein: CASSTGQSGNTIYF
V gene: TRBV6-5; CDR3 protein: CASAFQGEKGYTF
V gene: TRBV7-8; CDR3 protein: CASSLRSRGQVDTQYF
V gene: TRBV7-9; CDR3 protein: CASSLTQEQYF
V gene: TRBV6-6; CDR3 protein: CASRRRERVYEQYF
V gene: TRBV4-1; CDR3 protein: CASSPGTGGRETQYF
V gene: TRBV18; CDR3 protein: CASSPPGLAAYEQYF
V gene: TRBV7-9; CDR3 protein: CASSSGTSGLSTDTQYF
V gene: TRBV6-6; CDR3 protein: CASSLSGSETQYF
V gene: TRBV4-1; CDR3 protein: CASSQEGAGLAGRGTQYF
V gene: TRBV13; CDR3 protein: CASSPRLAVGWVEQYF
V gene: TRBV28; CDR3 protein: CASSLLSLRAKNIQYF
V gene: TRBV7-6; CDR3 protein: CASSLVSSGRSREQFF
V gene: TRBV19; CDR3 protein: CASSSVGTGKNIQYF
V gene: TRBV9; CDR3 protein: CASSVDSSSYNEQFF
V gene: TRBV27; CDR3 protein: CASSRTGYSNQPQHF
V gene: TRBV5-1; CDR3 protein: CASSLGQANYGYTF
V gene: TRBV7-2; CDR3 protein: CASSLGTGGNEQFF